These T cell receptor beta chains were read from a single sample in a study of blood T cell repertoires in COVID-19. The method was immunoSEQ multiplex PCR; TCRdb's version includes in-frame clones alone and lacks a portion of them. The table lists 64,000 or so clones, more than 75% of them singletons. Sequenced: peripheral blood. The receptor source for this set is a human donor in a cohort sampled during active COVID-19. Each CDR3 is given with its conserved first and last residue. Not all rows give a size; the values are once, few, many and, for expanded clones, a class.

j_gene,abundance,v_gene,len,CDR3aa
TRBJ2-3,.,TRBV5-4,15,CASSPTGRDTDTQYF
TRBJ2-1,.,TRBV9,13,CASQAGVWGEQFF
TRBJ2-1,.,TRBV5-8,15,CASSFFSGSGNEQFF
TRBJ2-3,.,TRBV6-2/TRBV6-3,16,CASSYVGHSTGNTQYF
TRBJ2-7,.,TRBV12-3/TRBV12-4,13,CASRRQGVHEQYF
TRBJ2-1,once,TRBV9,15,CASSVAPVNHNEQFF
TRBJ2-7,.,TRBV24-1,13,CATSESEYRGLYF
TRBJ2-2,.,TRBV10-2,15,CASRIAGEPTGELFF
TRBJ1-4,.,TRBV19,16,CASSRPPQGRREKLFF
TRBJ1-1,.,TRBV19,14,CASSIDLKSPEAFF
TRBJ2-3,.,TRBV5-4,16,CASSLSSAGPTDTQYF
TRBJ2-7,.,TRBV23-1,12,CARCGQVLEQYF
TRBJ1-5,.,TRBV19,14,CASSKTGGNQPQHF
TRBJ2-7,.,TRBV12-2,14,CASRPGQGAYEQYF
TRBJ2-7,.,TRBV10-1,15,CASSESTGAPYEQYF
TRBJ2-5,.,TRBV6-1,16,CASSDGLAGGWETQYF
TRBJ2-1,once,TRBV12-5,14,CASGLTRGVDEQFF
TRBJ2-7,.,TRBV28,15,CASSLTDSDTYEQYF
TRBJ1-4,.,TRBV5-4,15,CASRLGWRSPEKLFF
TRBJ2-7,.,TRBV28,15,CASSLEIRNFYEQYF
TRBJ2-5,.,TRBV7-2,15,CASSLESVNQETQYF
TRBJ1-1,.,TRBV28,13,CAIRLNRNTEAFF
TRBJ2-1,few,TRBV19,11,CATKKLNEQFF
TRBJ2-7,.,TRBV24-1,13,CATSDPGSYEQYF
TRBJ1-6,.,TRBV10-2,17,CASRDQRTAKTDSPLHF
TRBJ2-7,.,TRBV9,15,CASSVELGGTYEQYF
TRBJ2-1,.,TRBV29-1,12,CSVDATRYEQFF
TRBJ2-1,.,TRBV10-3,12,CASSGATNEQFF
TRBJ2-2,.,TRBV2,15,CASSRQGANTGELFF
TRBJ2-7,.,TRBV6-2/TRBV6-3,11,CASSVFDEQYF
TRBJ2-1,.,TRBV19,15,CASSISAGTYNEQFF
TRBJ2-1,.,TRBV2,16,CASSSGWDSAYNEQFF
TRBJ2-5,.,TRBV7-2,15,CASSPDYSDRGTQYF
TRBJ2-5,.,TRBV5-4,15,CASSGRLAGGETQYF
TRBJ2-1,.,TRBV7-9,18,CASSLASAPQSSYNEQFF
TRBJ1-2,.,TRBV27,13,CASSPGESYGYTF
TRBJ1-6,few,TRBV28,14,CASSTSGYNSPLHF
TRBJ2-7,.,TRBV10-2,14,CASSEGLANYEQYF
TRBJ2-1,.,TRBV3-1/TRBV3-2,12,CASSQVSNEQFF
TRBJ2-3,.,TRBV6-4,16,CASSVFGTGGEDTQYF
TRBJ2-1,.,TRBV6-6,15,CASSFSGLAWNEQFF
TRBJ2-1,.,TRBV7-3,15,CASSLIPGGGNEQFF
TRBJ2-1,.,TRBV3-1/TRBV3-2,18,CASSPVAGGTPERNEQFF
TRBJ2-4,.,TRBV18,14,CASSPRDTKNIQYF
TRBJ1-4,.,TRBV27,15,CASSKEGTTNEKLFF
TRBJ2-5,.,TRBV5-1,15,CASSLEGLDQETQYF
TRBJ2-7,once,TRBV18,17,CASSLASGRPVFYEQYF
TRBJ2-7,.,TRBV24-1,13,CATQRGLSYEQYF
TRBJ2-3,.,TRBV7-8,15,CASTSAGEGTDTQYF
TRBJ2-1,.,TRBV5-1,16,CASSLAASLSYNEQFF
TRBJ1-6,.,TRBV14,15,CASSQDPAGHSPLHF
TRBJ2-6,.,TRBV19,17,CAISQGQGSSGANVLTF
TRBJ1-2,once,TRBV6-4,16,CASSTPPGQGGDGYTF
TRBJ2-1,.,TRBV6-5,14,CASRLLAGYNEQFF
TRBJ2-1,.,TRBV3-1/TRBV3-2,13,CASSQEYRPGLLF
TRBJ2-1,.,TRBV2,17,CASRNPGTSGTHNEQFF